This record concerns one TCR beta chain sequence. This sample was taken from a study of shared T cell receptors in the human thymus. The CDR3 has 13 amino acids. The germline CDR1 and CDR2 sequences are MDHEN and SYDVKM. V was clipped by 5 bases and J by 5 bases; unmatched bases: 2. Assay: immunoSEQ multiplex PCR; the TCRdb copy retains only in-frame clones and omits some. The table has roughly 660,000 clones, approximately 87% seen once. These same data were also listed under a study on human thymus T cells.

The sequencing input was thymocytes. The receptor's source is a boy younger than two with a congenital heart defect. The rearrangement joins TRBV28 to TRBJ1-5; 8 bases fit TRBD1. The chain's CDR3 is CASSAGGDQPQHF. The CDR3 region has the DNA TGTGCCAGCAGTGCAGGGGGCGATCAGCCCCAGCATTTT.